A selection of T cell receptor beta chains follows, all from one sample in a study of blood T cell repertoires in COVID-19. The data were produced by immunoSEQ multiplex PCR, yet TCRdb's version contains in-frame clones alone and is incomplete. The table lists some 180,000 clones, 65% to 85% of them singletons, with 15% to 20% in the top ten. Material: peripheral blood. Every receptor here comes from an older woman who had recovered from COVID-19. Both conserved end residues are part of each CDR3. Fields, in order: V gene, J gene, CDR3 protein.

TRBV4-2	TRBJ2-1	CASSQGASGSDGSYNEQFF
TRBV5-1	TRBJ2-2	CASSLRPNTGELFF
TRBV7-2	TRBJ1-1	CASSFRDRGRGAFF
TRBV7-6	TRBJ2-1	CASSPGAPGYNEQFF
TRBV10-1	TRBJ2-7	CASSELRSYEQYF
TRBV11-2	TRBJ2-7	CASSFLLAGGEQYF
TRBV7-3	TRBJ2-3	CASSSLAGSTDTQYF
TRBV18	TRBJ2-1	CASSPPYYGDNEQFF
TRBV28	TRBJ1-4	CASSPPWGGEKLFF
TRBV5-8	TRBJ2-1	CASSPPWPLADNEQFF
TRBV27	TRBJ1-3	CASSWRGEGNTIYF
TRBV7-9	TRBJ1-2	CASSLSTYGYTF
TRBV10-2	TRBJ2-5	CASRRLAGVEETQYF
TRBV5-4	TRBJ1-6	CASSFRQANSPLHF
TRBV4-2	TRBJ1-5	CASSPLSGRGQPQHF
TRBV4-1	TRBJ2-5	CASSHGTSGETQYF
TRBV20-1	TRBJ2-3	CSAVGSRLGEF
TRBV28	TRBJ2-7	CASSASGPPYEQYF
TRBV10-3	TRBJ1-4	CAIHPGAGRNEKLFF
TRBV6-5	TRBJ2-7	CASSYRTDSSSYEQYF
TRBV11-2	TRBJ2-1	CASSMTSGNNNEQFF
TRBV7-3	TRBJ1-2	CASSMDSNYGYTF